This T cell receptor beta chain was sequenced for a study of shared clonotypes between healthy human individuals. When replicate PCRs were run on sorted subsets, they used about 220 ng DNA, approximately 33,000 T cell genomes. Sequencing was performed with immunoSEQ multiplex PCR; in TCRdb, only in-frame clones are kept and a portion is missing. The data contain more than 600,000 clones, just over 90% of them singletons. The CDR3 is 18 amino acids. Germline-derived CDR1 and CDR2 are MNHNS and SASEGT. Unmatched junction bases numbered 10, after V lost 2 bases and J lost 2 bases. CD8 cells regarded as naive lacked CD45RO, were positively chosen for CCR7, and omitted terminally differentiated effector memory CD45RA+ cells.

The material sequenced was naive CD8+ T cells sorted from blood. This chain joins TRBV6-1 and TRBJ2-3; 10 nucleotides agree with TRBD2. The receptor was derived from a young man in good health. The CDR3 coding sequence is TGTGCCAGCAGTGAATACATGGTGGGGACTAGCGCCACAGATACGCAGTATTTT. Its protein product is CASSEYMVGTSATDTQYF.